This T cell receptor beta chain originates from a study of blood T cell repertoires in COVID-19. Study as a whole: T cells, B-cell-depleted T cells, or PBMCs provided the cDNA or gDNA that served as material.

Original analysis: Amplification of reference gene primers was used by the study to estimate nucleated cell counts. Measured with immunoSEQ multiplex PCR; TCRdb has only the in-frame clones, and not every one. Clone size and V and J calls were adopted from that table, with D and trimming inferred from the DNA. This sample has approximately 300,000 clones, with approximately 89% found just once. Clinical history as reported by participants underpinned cohort assignment. Recovered status in Cohort 3 required two negative PCRs, clearance, or symptom resolution. The TCR originated in a woman under 40 who had recovered from COVID-19. Sequencing was carried out using PBMCs or T cells enriched from blood (not recorded which).

CDR3 loop: CAWSVQTNYEQYF. Here the CDR3 DNA reads TGTGCCTGGAGTGTACAGACCAACTACGAGCAGTACTTC. The V and J genes are TRBV30 and TRBJ2-7; the D is unclear. Germline CDR1 reads GTSNPN; CDR2 reads SVGIG (reference sequence). This CDR3 has 13 residues. The V end was cut by 0 bases, the J end by 3 bases, with 9 bases between. Variable domain in full (rest from reference TRBV30 and TRBJ2-7): SQTIHQWPATLVQPVGSPLSLECTVEGTSNPNLYWYRQAAGRGLQLLFYSVGIGQISSEVPQNLSASRPQDRQFILSSKKLLLSDSGFYLCAWSVQTNYEQYFGPGTRLTVT.